These 14 T cell receptor beta chains came from one sample sequenced in a study of cytomegalovirus exposure and HLA in healthy donors. Assay used: immunoSEQ multiplex PCR; TCRdb lists only in-frame clones, some missing. The profile shows approximately 120,000 clones, just under 95% of them singletons. The sequenced sample was PBMCs. The origin of the receptors is a woman between 18 and 29 years old in good health and CMV-seronegative.

The chain uses TRBV27 and TRBJ2-7, with TRBD1 matching 11 bases. V dropped 6 bases and J dropped 2; count of bases not matched to a gene: 3. The CDR3 loop spans 14 amino acids. Germline V CDR1 and CDR2: MNHEY, SMNVEV (reference sequence). The CDR3 sequence: CASSPGQGAYEQYF. The DNA of the CDR3 is TGTGCCAGCAGCCCGGGACAGGGGGCCTACGAGCAGTACTTC.

V and J are TRBV15 and TRBJ2-5; 7 bases fit TRBD2. This CDR3 has 17 residues. Unmatched junction bases numbered 10, after V lost 3 bases and J lost 0 bases. Germline V gene sequence: CDR1 LNHNV, CDR2 YYDKDF (reference sequence). DNA for the CDR3: TGTGCCACCAGCAGTCGGGGAGGGTTTGCCTACCAAGAGACCCAGTACTTC. Amino acid sequence: CATSSRGGFAYQETQYF. Complete variable domain (other parts from reference TRBV15 and TRBJ2-5): DAMVIQNPRYQVTQFGKPVTLSCSQTLNHNVMYWYQQKSSQAPKLLFHYYDKDFNNEADTPDNFQSRRPNTSFCFLDIRSPGLGDTAMYLCATSSRGGFAYQETQYFGPGTRLLVL.

This chain links TRBV5-1 with TRBJ1-2; D is undetermined. Germline CDR1 and CDR2: SGHRS and YFSETQ. V dropped 1 base and J dropped 4 bases, with 11 bases sitting between them. There are 14 residues in the CDR3. The CDR3 reads CASSLSRDPYGYTF. CDR3 sequence (DNA): TGCGCCAGCAGCTTGAGCCGGGATCCCTATGGCTACACCTTC.

This chain joins TRBV11-2 and TRBJ1-1; TRBD1 might be the D (6 bases). This CDR3 spans 14 amino acids. Germline V gives CDR1 SGHAT, CDR2 FQNNGV. V lost 0 bases to trimming and J lost 6 bases, with 11 bases between them. This CDR3 reads CASSLEVQGSEAFF. The CDR3 DNA reads TGTGCCAGCAGCTTAGAGGTACAGGGATCTGAAGCTTTCTTT.

The J gene is TRBJ2-2, the V gene TRBV1; the table names TRBD2, a call not compared with the DNA. TRBV1 is marked as a pseudogene. The CDR3 has 17 residues. The CDR3 region has the DNA TGCACCAGCAGCCAAGATTCTCCGGGGGAAGGTTTCGGGGAGCTGTTTTTT. This codes for CTSSQDSPGEGFGELFF.

This chain uses TRBV6-5 with TRBJ2-7; TRBD1 matches at 7 bases. The V gene's germline CDR1 is MNHEY and CDR2 SVGAGI. With 8 bases clipped from V and 1 base from J, the junction kept 5 bases outside the gene matches. This CDR3 is built from 13 residues. This CDR3 reads CASHRTGSYEQYF. For the CDR3, the DNA is TGTGCCAGCCACCGGACAGGATCCTACGAGCAGTACTTC.

The chain combines TRBV9 with TRBJ1-2; D is unclear. The CDR3 loop spans 15 amino acids. The V end was cut by 3 bases, the J end by 2 bases, with 14 bases between. From germline, CDR1 is SGDLS and CDR2 YYNGEE. CDR3 DNA sequence: TGTGCCAGCAGCGCACAGACGGCCTTCAACTATGGCTACACCTTC. It encodes CASSAQTAFNYGYTF.

The chain is built from TRBV27 and TRBJ2-3; TRBD1 matches 9 bases. There are 14 residues in the CDR3. The V gene's germline CDR1 is MNHEY and CDR2 SMNVEV (reference sequence). The V gene end was trimmed by 6 bases and the J gene end by 2 bases; junction bases not matched to a gene: 3. Here the CDR3 reads CASSRDRDTDTQYF. CDR3 coding DNA: TGTGCCAGCAGCCGGGACAGGGACACAGATACGCAGTATTTT.

This chain links TRBV5-4 with TRBJ2-1; 9 bases line up with TRBD1. This CDR3 is built from 18 residues. The V segment lost 2 bases and the J segment 6 bases; nucleotides outside the gene matches: 15. Germline values: CDR1 SGHNT, CDR2 YYREEE (reference sequence). The CDR3 sequence is CASSFRPTPGQGSNEQFF. The CDR3 nucleotides read TGTGCCAGCAGCTTTAGGCCCACGCCGGGACAGGGATCCAATGAGCAGTTCTTC. Using reference TRBV5-4 and TRBJ2-1 for the parts outside the CDR3, the full variable domain is ETGVTQSPTHLIKTRGQQVTLRCSSQSGHNTVSWYQQALGQGPQFIFQYYREEENGRGNFPPRFSGLQFPNYSSELNVNALELDDSALYLCASSFRPTPGQGSNEQFFGPGTRLTVL.

CDR3 sequence: CASSLGLEAFF. The CDR3, as DNA: TGTGCCAGCAGCTTGGGACTCGAAGCTTTCTTT. The chain employs TRBV7-8 and TRBJ1-1; D is possibly TRBD1 (5 bases). The CDR3 consists of 11 residues. Germline V lookup: CDR1 SGHVS, CDR2 FQNEAQ. V was cut by 3 bases and J by 8 bases, with 7 bases left in between.

V usage is TRBV28 and J usage is TRBJ1-2; D ambiguous. The CDR3 runs 12 residues. Germline CDR1 MDHEN, CDR2 SYDVKM. The CDR3 sequence is CAAGLQNYGYTF. The DNA for the CDR3 is TGTGCGGCGGGGTTGCAGAACTATGGCTACACCTTC.

Only one count was recorded for this clone. The chain uses TRBV20-1 and TRBJ2-7; D gene uncertain. This CDR3 is built from 11 residues. The germline V and J ends were trimmed by 4 bases and 4 bases, with 8 bases remaining between them. Germline V gives CDR1 DFQATT, CDR2 SNEGSKA (reference sequence). CDR3 sequence: CSAKRSYEQYF. The CDR3 DNA reads as TGCAGTGCTAAGAGGTCGTACGAGCAGTACTTC.

This chain joins TRBV19 and TRBJ1-3; a possible D gene is TRBD1 (5 bases). The CDR3 is 15 residues long. Between the trimmed V and J ends, which lost 3 bases and 0 bases, there was a span of 9 bases. Germline V gene lookup returns CDR1 LNHDA and CDR2 SQIVND (reference sequence). CDR3 bases: TGTGCCAGTAGTATGGGGCCTAGCTCTGGAAACACCATATATTTT. Translating it yields CASSMGPSSGNTIYF. The variable domain in full, with the rest retrieved from reference TRBV19 and TRBJ1-3, is DGGITQSPKYLFRKEGQNVTLSCEQNLNHDAMYWYRQDPGQGLRLIYYSQIVNDFQKGDIAEGYSVSREKKESFPLTVTSAQKNPTAFYLCASSMGPSSGNTIYFGEGSWLTVV.

In DNA, the CDR3 is TGTGCCTGGGCCCGAGGGGGTGGCTACACCTTC. This codes for CAWARGGGYTF. The rearrangement uses TRBV30 and TRBJ1-2, with D possibly matching TRBD1 (6 bases). This CDR3 has 11 residues. The germline V gene has CDR1 GTSNPN and CDR2 SVGIG (reference sequence). The ends were cut back, 5 bases at V and 7 bases at J, with 11 bases in the middle. The variable domain in full, with the rest retrieved from reference TRBV30 and TRBJ1-2, is SQTIHQWPATLVQPVGSPLSLECTVEGTSNPNLYWYRQAAGRGLQLLFYSVGIGQISSEVPQNLSASRPQDRQFILSSKKLLLSDSGFYLCAWARGGGYTFGSGTRLTVV.